This TCR beta chain was obtained from a study of T cell responses to AZD1222 COVID-19 vaccine. Some clones are missing from TCRdb's copy, which holds only in-frame ones; the method was immunoSEQ multiplex PCR. The profile shows roughly 150,000 clones, about 92% of them singletons. This CDR3 has 11 residues. CDR1 is SGHRS and CDR2 is YFSETQ in the germline V gene. The junction had 1 base not matched to a gene; V was cut back by 3 bases and J by 10 bases. The receptor was isolated from an adult who received the AZD1222 COVID-19 vaccine. This specimen consisted of peripheral blood, obtained 28 days after the second AZD1222 dose. This rearrangement joins TRBV5-1 to TRBJ2-1; 7 bases agree with TRBD1. This chain's CDR3 is CASSSTGEQFF. The CDR3 region has the DNA TGCGCCAGCAGCTCGACAGGGGAGCAGTTCTTC.